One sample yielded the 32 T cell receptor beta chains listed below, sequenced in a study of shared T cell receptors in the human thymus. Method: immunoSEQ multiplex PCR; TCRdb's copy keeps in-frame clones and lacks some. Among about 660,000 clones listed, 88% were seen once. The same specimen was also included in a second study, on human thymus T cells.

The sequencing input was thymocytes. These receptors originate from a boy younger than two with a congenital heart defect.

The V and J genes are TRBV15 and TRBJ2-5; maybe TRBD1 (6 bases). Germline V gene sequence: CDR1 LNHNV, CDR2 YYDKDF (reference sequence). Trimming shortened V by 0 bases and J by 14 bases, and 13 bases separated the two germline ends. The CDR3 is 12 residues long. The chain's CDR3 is CATSRDRDTLYF. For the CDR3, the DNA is TGTGCCACCAGCAGAGATCGGGACACCCTATACTTC.

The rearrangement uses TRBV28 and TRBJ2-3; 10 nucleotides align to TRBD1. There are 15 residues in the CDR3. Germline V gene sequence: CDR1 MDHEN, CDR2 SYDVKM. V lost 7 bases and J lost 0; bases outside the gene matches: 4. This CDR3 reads CASTGDRGSTDTQYF. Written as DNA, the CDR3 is TGTGCCAGCACCGGGGACAGGGGCAGCACAGATACGCAGTATTTT.

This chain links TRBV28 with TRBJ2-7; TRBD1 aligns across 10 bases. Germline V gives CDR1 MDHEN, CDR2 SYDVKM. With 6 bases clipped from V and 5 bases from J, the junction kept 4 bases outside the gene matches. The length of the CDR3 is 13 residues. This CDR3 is CASSQTGGDEQYF. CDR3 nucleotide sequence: TGTGCCAGCAGCCAGACAGGGGGCGACGAGCAGTACTTC. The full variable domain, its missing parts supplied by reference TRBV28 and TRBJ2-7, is DVKVTQSSRYLVKRTGEKVFLECVQDMDHENMFWYRQDPGLGLRLIYFSYDVKMKEKGDIPEGYSVSREKKERFSLILESASTNQTSMYLCASSQTGGDEQYFGPGTRLTVT.

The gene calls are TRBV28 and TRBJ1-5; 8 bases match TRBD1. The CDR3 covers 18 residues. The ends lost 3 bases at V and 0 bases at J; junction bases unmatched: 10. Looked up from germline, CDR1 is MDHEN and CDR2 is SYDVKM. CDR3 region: CASSFKDRERYSNQPQHF. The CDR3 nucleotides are TGTGCCAGCAGTTTTAAGGACAGGGAAAGGTATAGCAATCAGCCCCAGCATTTT. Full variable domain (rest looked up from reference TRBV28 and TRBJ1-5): DVKVTQSSRYLVKRTGEKVFLECVQDMDHENMFWYRQDPGLGLRLIYFSYDVKMKEKGDIPEGYSVSREKKERFSLILESASTNQTSMYLCASSFKDRERYSNQPQHFGDGTRLSIL.

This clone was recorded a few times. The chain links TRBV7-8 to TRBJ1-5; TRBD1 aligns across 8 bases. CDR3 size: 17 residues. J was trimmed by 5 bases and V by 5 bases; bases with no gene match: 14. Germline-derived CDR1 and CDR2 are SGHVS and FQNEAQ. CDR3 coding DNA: TGTGCCAGCAGCACCCTGGGGTGGGACAGGCCTTATCAGCCCCAGCATTTT. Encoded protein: CASSTLGWDRPYQPQHF.

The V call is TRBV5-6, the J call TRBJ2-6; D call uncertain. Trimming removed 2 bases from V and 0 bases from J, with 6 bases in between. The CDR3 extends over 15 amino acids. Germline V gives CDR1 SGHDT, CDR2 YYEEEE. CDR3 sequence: CASSFRFSGANVLTF. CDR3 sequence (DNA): TGTGCCAGCAGCTTTCGTTTCTCTGGGGCCAACGTCCTGACTTTC.

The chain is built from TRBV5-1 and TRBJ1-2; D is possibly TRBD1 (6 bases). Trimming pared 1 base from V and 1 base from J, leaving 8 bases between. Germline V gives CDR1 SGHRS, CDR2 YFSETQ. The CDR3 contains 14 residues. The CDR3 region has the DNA TGCGCCAGCAGCTTGAGCAGGGGTAACTATGGCTACACCTTC. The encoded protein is CASSLSRGNYGYTF.

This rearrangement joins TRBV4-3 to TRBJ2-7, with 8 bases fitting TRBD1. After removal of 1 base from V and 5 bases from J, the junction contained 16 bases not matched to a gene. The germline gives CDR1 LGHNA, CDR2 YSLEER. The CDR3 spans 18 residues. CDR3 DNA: TGCGCCAGCAGCCAAGGCCAACAGGGGGGACGGGGATCTGACGAGCAGTACTTC. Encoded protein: CASSQGQQGGRGSDEQYF.

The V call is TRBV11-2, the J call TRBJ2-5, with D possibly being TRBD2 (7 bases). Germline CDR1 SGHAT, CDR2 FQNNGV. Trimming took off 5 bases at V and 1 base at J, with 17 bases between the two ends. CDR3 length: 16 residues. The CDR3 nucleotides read TGTGCCAGCAGCCTAACAGAGGGGGGGTTCCAAGAGACCCAGTACTTC. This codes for CASSLTEGGFQETQYF.

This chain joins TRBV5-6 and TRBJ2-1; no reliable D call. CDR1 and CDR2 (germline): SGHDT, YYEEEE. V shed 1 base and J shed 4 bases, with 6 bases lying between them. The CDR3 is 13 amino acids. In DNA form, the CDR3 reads TGTGCCAGCAGCTTGACACCTTACAATGAGCAGTTCTTC. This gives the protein CASSLTPYNEQFF.

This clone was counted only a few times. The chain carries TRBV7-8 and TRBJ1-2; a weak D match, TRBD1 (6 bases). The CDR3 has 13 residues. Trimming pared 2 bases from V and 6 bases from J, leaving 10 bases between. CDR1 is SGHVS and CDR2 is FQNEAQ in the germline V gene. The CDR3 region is CASSLRTANGYTF. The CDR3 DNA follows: TGTGCCAGCAGCTTAAGGACAGCCAATGGCTACACCTTC.

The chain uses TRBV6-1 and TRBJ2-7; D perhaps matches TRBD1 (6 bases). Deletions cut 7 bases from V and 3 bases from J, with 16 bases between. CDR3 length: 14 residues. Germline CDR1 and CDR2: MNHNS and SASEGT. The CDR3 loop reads CASNPPDSFYEQYF. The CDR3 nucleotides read TGTGCCAGCAACCCCCCGGACAGTTTCTACGAGCAGTACTTC.

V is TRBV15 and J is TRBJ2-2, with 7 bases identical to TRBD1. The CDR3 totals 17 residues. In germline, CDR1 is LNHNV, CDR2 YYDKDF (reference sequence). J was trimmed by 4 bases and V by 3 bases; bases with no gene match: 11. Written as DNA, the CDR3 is TGTGCCACCAGCAGTCTCTCCGACAGGGCGGGCACCGGGGAGCTGTTTTTT. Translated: CATSSLSDRAGTGELFF. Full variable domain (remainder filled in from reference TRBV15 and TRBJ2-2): DAMVIQNPRYQVTQFGKPVTLSCSQTLNHNVMYWYQQKSSQAPKLLFHYYDKDFNNEADTPDNFQSRRPNTSFCFLDIRSPGLGDTAMYLCATSSLSDRAGTGELFFGEGSRLTVL.

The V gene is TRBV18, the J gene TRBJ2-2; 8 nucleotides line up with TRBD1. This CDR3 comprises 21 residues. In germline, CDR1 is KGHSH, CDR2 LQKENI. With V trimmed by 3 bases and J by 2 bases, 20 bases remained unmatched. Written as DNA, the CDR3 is TGTGCCAGCTCACCGTGGGGGATGGGACAGGTCATATCCGAAAACACCGGGGAGCTGTTTTTT. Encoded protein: CASSPWGMGQVISENTGELFF.

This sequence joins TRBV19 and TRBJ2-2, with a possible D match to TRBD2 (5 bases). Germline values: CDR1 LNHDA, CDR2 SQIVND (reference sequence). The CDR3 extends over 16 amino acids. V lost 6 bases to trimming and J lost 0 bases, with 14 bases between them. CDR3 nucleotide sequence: TGTGCCAGTAGCCGCCGGAGGCCCCCGAACACCGGGGAGCTGTTTTTT. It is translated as CASSRRRPPNTGELFF.

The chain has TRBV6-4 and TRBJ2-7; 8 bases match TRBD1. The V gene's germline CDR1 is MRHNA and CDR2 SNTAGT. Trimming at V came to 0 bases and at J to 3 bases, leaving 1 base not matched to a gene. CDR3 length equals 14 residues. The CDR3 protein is CASSDSDRGYEQYF. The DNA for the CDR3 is TGTGCCAGCAGTGACTCCGACAGGGGCTACGAGCAGTACTTC.

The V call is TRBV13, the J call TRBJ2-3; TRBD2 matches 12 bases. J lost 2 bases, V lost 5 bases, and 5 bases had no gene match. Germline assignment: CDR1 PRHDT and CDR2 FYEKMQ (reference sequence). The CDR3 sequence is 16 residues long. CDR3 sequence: CASSPRTSGTTDTQYF. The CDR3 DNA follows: TGTGCCAGCAGCCCCCGGACTAGCGGGACCACAGATACGCAGTATTTT.

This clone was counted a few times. In DNA form, the CDR3 reads TGTGCCAGCAGCATATCCCTAGCGTCGCCTACGCAGTATTTT. Translating it yields CASSISLASPTQYF. The rearrangement joins TRBV11-2 to TRBJ2-3; the D gene is possibly TRBD2 (6 bases). Germline V lookup: CDR1 SGHAT, CDR2 FQNNGV. This CDR3 is 14 amino acids long. With 5 bases removed from V and 8 bases from J, the gap between germline ends came to 17 bases.

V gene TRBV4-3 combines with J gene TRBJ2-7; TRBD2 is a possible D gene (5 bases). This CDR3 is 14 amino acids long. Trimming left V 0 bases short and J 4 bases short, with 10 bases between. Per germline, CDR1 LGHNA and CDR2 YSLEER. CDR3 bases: TGCGCCAGCAGCCAAGATTCGGGGTCGTACGAGCAGTACTTC. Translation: CASSQDSGSYEQYF.

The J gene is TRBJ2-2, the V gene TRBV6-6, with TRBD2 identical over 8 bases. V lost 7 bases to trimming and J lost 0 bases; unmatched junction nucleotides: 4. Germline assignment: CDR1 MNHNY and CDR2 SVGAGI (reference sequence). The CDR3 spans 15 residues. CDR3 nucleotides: TGTGCCAGCACCCGAGCGGGAGCGAACACCGGGGAGCTGTTTTTT. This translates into CASTRAGANTGELFF.

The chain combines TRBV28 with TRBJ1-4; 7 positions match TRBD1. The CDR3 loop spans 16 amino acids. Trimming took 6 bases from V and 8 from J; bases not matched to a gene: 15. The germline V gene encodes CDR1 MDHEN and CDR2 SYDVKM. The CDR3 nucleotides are TGTGCCAGCAGACTAGACAGGGCCCCAGCGCACGAAAAACTGTTTTTT. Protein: CASRLDRAPAHEKLFF. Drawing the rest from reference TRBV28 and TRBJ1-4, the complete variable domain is DVKVTQSSRYLVKRTGEKVFLECVQDMDHENMFWYRQDPGLGLRLIYFSYDVKMKEKGDIPEGYSVSREKKERFSLILESASTNQTSMYLCASRLDRAPAHEKLFFGSGTQLSVL.

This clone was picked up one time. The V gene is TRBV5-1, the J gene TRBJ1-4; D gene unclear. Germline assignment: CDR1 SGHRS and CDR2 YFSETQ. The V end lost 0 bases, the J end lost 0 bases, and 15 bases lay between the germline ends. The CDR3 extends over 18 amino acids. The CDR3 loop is CASSLVEGRDATNEKLFF. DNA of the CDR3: TGCGCCAGCAGCTTGGTGGAGGGTAGGGATGCAACTAATGAAAAACTGTTTTTT.

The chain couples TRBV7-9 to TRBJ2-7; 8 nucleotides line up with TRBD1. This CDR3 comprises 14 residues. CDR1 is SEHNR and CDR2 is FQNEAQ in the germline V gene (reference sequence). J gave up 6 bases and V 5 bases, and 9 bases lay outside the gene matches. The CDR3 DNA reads TGTGCCAGCAGCGAAGGACAGGGAATGAGCGAGCAGTACTTC. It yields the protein CASSEGQGMSEQYF.

The CDR3 loop reads CASRRSRTDTQYF. The CDR3, as DNA: TGTGCCAGCCGGCGGAGCCGAACAGATACGCAGTATTTT. This sequence joins TRBV7-3 and TRBJ2-3; D is unresolved. Germline lookup yields CDR1 SGHTA and CDR2 FQGTGA. This CDR3 is 13 amino acids long. Trimming removed 8 bases at V and 3 bases at J, with 12 bases between.

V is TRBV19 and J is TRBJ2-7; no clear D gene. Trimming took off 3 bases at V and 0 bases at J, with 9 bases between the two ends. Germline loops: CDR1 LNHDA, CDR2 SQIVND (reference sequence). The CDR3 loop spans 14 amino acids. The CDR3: CASSMGRLSYEQYF. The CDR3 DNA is TGTGCCAGTAGTATGGGCAGGCTCTCCTACGAGCAGTACTTC.

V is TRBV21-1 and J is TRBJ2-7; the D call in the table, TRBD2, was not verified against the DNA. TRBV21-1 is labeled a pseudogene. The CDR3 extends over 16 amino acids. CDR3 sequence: CASSKVTSEKSYEQYF. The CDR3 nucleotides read TGTGCCAGCAGCAAAGTAACTAGCGAGAAGTCCTACGAGCAGTACTTC.

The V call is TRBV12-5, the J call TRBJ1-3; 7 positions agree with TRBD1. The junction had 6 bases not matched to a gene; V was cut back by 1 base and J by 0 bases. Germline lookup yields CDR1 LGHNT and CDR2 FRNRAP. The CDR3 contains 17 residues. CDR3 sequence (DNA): TGTGCTAGTGGTTTGGGAGGGACAGATGGCTCTGGAAACACCATATATTTT. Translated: CASGLGGTDGSGNTIYF. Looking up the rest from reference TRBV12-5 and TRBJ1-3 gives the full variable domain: DARVTQTPRHKVTEMGQEVTMRCQPILGHNTVFWYRQTMMQGLELLAYFRNRAPLDDSGMPKDRFSAEMPDATLATLKIQPSEPRDSAVYFCASGLGGTDGSGNTIYFGEGSWLTVV.

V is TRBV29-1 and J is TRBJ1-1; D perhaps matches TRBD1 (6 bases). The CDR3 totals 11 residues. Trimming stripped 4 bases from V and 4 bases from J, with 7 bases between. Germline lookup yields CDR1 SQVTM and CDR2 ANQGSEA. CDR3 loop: CSVAGVTEAFF. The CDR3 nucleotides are TGCAGCGTTGCAGGGGTCACTGAAGCTTTCTTT.

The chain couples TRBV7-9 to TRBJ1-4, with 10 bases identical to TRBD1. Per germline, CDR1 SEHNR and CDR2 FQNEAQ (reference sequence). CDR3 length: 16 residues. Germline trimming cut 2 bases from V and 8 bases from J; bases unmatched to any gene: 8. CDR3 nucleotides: TGTGCCAGCAGCTTAAGGGGGACAGGGGAGGAAGAAAAACTGTTTTTT. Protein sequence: CASSLRGTGEEEKLFF.

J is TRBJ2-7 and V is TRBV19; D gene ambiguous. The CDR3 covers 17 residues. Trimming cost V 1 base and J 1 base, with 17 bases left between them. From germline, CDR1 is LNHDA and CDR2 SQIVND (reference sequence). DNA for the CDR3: TGTGCCAGTAGTATAGGACTCTGCGCGGATATTTCCTACGAGCAGTACTTC. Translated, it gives CASSIGLCADISYEQYF.

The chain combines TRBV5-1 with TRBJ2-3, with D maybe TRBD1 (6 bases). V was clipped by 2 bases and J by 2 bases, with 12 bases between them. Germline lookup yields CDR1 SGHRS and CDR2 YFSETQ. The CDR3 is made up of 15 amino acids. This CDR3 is CASSLWGLYTDTQYF. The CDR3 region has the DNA TGCGCCAGCAGCTTATGGGGGCTTTACACAGATACGCAGTATTTT.

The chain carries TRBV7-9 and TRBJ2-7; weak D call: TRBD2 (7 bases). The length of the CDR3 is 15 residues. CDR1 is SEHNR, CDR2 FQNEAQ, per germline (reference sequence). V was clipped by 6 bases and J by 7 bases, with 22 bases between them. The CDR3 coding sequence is TGTGCCAGCAGTCAACCTAGTGGGGGGGCAGGGGAGCAGTACTTC. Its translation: CASSQPSGGAGEQYF.